The next 10 T cell receptor beta chains were all read from a single sample in a study of shared clonotypes between healthy human individuals. Profiled with immunoSEQ multiplex PCR; TCRdb holds only in-frame clones, not every one. The sample gives some 680,000 clones, about 80% of which show up once; roughly 2% is in the top ten. Sequencing input: memory CD4+ T cells sorted from blood. Documented subset: CD45RA-negative fraction. These receptors all stem from a woman between 25 and 40 years old in good health.

This chain uses TRBV6-1 with TRBJ1-2, with TRBD1 matching over 8 bases. Germline V lookup: CDR1 MNHNS, CDR2 SASEGT. V was pared by 6 bases and J by 4 bases, with 1 base of the junction left unmatched. The CDR3 has 12 residues. The CDR3 protein is CASRGQVYGYTF. The CDR3 region has the DNA TGTGCCAGCAGGGGACAGGTCTATGGCTACACCTTC.

The DNA of the CDR3 is TGTGCCAGCAGTGAGGTAGGGGCCAGAAGCTCCTACGAGCAGTACTTC. This codes for CASSEVGARSSYEQYF. This chain joins TRBV25-1 and TRBJ2-7, with D maybe TRBD1 (5 bases). CDR1 and CDR2 (germline): MGHDK, SYGVNS. The CDR3 is 16 amino acids. V lost 3 bases to trimming and J lost 0 bases, with 15 bases between them.

The gene calls are TRBV6-1 and TRBJ1-1, with unresolved D. V shed 2 bases and J shed 5 bases, with 15 bases lying between them. CDR3 length: 15 residues. Germline V gene lookup returns CDR1 MNHNS and CDR2 SASEGT. The CDR3 protein is CASSEFSSLGTEAFF. The CDR3 DNA follows: TGTGCCAGCAGTGAATTCAGCTCCCTGGGGACTGAAGCTTTCTTT.

This rearrangement joins TRBV19 to TRBJ2-1; D might be TRBD2 (6 bases). V shed 5 bases and J shed 1 base, with 27 bases lying between them. CDR3 length equals 20 residues. Germline values: CDR1 LNHDA, CDR2 SQIVND (reference sequence). This chain's CDR3 is CASSPNGMASAEGSYNEQFF. The CDR3 region has the DNA TGTGCCAGTAGTCCCAATGGTATGGCTAGCGCTGAAGGGTCCTACAATGAGCAGTTCTTC.

The chain links TRBV20-1 to TRBJ2-1; the D is unclear. The ends were cut back, 2 bases at V and 9 bases at J, with 8 bases in the middle. In germline, CDR1 is DFQATT, CDR2 SNEGSKA (reference sequence). This CDR3 region has 11 residues. The CDR3 nucleotides read TGCAGTGCTAGACCCCGGATTGAGCAGTTCTTC. This encodes CSARPRIEQFF.

The count of this clone is one. The chain joins TRBV29-1 to TRBJ1-1; 9 nucleotides match TRBD1. The junction had 14 bases not matched to a gene; V was cut back by 4 bases and J by 11 bases. Germline V CDR1 and CDR2: SQVTM, ANQGSEA. This CDR3 has 14 amino acids. This CDR3 reads CSVGDSGTGFEAFF. Here the CDR3 DNA reads TGCAGCGTTGGGGACTCCGGGACAGGGTTTGAGGCTTTCTTT.

V gene TRBV28 combines with J gene TRBJ2-2; D may be TRBD1 (6 bases). The CDR3 consists of 15 residues. Germline assignment: CDR1 MDHEN and CDR2 SYDVKM. Trimming removed 5 bases at V and 4 bases at J, with 14 bases between. The CDR3 spells CASSEPGQTTGELFF. CDR3 nucleotides: TGTGCCAGCAGTGAACCGGGACAAACCACCGGGGAGCTGTTTTTT.

The chain employs TRBV7-9 and TRBJ2-2, with 8 bases matching TRBD1. The V segment lost 6 bases and the J segment 4 bases; nucleotides outside the gene matches: 1. This CDR3 is 13 amino acids long. The V gene's germline CDR1 is SEHNR and CDR2 FQNEAQ (reference sequence). CDR3 DNA: TGTGCCAGCAGGCAGGGGGCCACCGGGGAGCTGTTTTTT. Protein sequence: CASRQGATGELFF.

A few counts support this clone. The rearrangement links TRBV28 to TRBJ2-5; 9 bases fit TRBD1. The J call is uncertain, as TRBJ2-7 better fits the DNA end. The CDR3 is 14 amino acids. The germline gives CDR1 MDHEN, CDR2 SYDVKM. CDR3 DNA: TGTGCCATCCAGTCCGGGACAGGGAATTACGAGCAGTACTTC. Translated, it gives CAIQSGTGNYEQYF.

V gene TRBV28 combines with J gene TRBJ1-5; no definite D call. With 7 bases removed from V and 7 bases from J, the gap between germline ends came to 5 bases. The CDR3 is made up of 10 amino acids. CDR1 and CDR2 from the germline V gene are MDHEN and SYDVKM. The CDR3 reads CASNVQPQHF. As DNA, the CDR3 is TGTGCCAGCAACGTGCAGCCCCAGCATTTT. Based on the CDR3 plus reference TRBV28 and TRBJ1-5, the full variable domain is DVKVTQSSRYLVKRTGEKVFLECVQDMDHENMFWYRQDPGLGLRLIYFSYDVKMKEKGDIPEGYSVSREKKERFSLILESASTNQTSMYLCASNVQPQHFGDGTRLSIL.